The 10 T cell receptor beta chains below were found in one sample sequenced in a study of blood T cell repertoires in COVID-19. Produced via immunoSEQ multiplex PCR; TCRdb's table is partial and in-frame only. The top ten clones hold 9.5% to 13% of a sample with roughly 98,000 clones, 65% to 90% of them seen once. Sequences were obtained from peripheral blood. These receptors originate from a man aged 65 to 85 with active or convalescent COVID-19.

The chain uses TRBV10-3 and TRBJ1-2; D is unresolved. Trimming took 2 bases from V and 7 from J, leaving 14 bases between them. This CDR3 is built from 14 residues. CDR1 ENHRY and CDR2 SYGVKD come from the germline V gene. Written as DNA, the CDR3 is TGTGCCATCAGTGAGAACAGCGGCGGGAGTGGCTACACCTTC. This gives the protein CAISENSGGSGYTF.

This clone was seen only once. CDR3 residues: CAITQGVGEKLFF. CDR3 coding DNA: TGTGCCATCACCCAGGGTGTCGGTGAAAAACTGTTTTTT. The V and J genes are TRBV10-3 and TRBJ1-4; D might be TRBD1 (5 bases). The CDR3 length is 13 residues. From germline, CDR1 is ENHRY and CDR2 SYGVKD. V was trimmed by 7 bases and J by 7 bases, leaving 13 bases between them.

The chain combines TRBV20-1 with TRBJ1-1; a possible D gene is TRBD1 (6 bases). There are 11 residues in the CDR3. V lost 4 bases, J lost 10 bases, and 13 bases lay in between. Germline-derived CDR1 and CDR2 are DFQATT and SNEGSKA (reference sequence). The CDR3 nucleotides are TGCAGTGCTACGAACAGGGTGGGAGCTTTCTTT. Protein sequence: CSATNRVGAFF.

This chain joins TRBV11-3 and TRBJ2-7; D is perhaps TRBD2 (5 bases). Trimming took 5 bases from V and 4 from J, leaving 15 bases between them. This CDR3 contains 14 residues. Germline V CDR1 and CDR2: SGHNT, YENEEA. CDR3 protein: CASSLPDSRYEQYF. As DNA, the CDR3 is TGTGCCAGCAGCCTTCCGGACTCCCGATACGAGCAGTACTTC.

The chain is built from TRBV27 and TRBJ2-7; 8 bases match TRBD1. CDR1 MNHEY and CDR2 SMNVEV come from the germline V gene (reference sequence). The CDR3 sequence is 14 residues long. The J segment lost 7 bases and the V segment lost 6 bases, leaving 11 bases of the junction unmatched. CDR3 sequence: CASSAGQEFKEQYF. DNA of the CDR3: TGTGCCAGCAGCGCGGGACAGGAATTTAAGGAGCAGTACTTC.

This sequence joins TRBV7-8 and TRBJ1-5; possible D gene TRBD1, 5 bases. Trimming pared 6 bases from V and 3 bases from J, leaving 12 bases between. Germline CDR1 and CDR2: SGHVS and FQNEAQ. There are 14 residues in the CDR3. The CDR3 reads CASSQTEYNQPQHF. CDR3 DNA: TGTGCCAGCAGTCAGACAGAGTACAATCAGCCCCAGCATTTT.

The chain links TRBV15 to TRBJ1-1; 9 nucleotides align to TRBD1. This CDR3 has 17 amino acids. Germline CDR1 reads LNHNV; CDR2 reads YYDKDF (reference sequence). V lost 5 bases and J lost 4; bases outside the gene matches: 14. The DNA of the CDR3 is TGTGCCACCAGCGCCCGAGGACAGGGGAGGACGGGCACTGAAGCTTTCTTT. Translated, it gives CATSARGQGRTGTEAFF.

The gene calls are TRBV3-1 (or the pseudogene TRBV3-2) and TRBJ2-5, with 8 bases fitting TRBD2. V was clipped by 0 bases and J by 9 bases; unmatched bases: 6. Germline CDR1 LGHDT, CDR2 YNNKEL (reference sequence). This CDR3 comprises 14 residues. CDR3 sequence (DNA): TGTGCCAGCAGCCAAGATGGCGGGGGGCGGGCCCAGTACTTC. As protein: CASSQDGGGRAQYF.

The chain combines TRBV6-1 with TRBJ1-5, with D hard to call. This CDR3 spans 14 amino acids. The V and J ends lost 1 base and 5 bases respectively, with 9 bases between them. Germline values: CDR1 MNHNS, CDR2 SASEGT. CDR3: CASSEGTVHQPQHF. CDR3 coding DNA: TGTGCCAGCAGTGAAGGTACAGTTCATCAGCCCCAGCATTTT.

In nucleotides, the CDR3 is TGTGCCAGCCGGCCCGCTCGGGACAGCATCTATGGCTACACCTTC. This encodes CASRPARDSIYGYTF. The rearrangement joins TRBV7-2 to TRBJ1-2, with 7 bases matching TRBD1. The CDR3 is 15 amino acids. V trimming: 8 bases; J trimming: 4 bases; junction bases outside the gene matches: 13. Germline CDR1 and CDR2: SGHTA and FQGNSA.